The 26 T cell receptor beta chains below were found in one sample sequenced in a study of OX40 agonist ivuxolimab in advanced cancers. Repertoires were generated with immunoSEQ multiplex PCR, while TCRdb's copy carries only in-frame clones and drops some. The sample shows tens of thousands of clones, 85% of them seen only once. This specimen consisted of CD4+ or CD8+ T cells sorted from blood, obtained in a trial of the OX40 agonist ivuxolimab. The receptors originated from an adult with an advanced solid tumor such as melanoma, head and neck, liver or kidney cancer.

This clone was detected a few times. This chain joins TRBV19 and TRBJ1-5; D may be TRBD1 (6 bases). Trimming took 3 bases from V and 2 from J, leaving 11 bases between them. CDR3 length: 15 amino acids. Germline CDR1 is LNHDA and CDR2 is SQIVND (reference sequence). CDR3 coding DNA: TGTGCCAGTAGTATCTCACAGGGCCGCAATCAGCCCCAGCATTTT. This codes for CASSISQGRNQPQHF.

The chain has TRBV25-1 and TRBJ2-7, with D unresolved. CDR3 length: 12 residues. Trimming removed 1 base at V and 3 bases at J, with 4 bases between. Germline CDR1 and CDR2: MGHDK and SYGVNS. In nucleotides, the CDR3 is TGTGCCAGCAGTGAATCTGACTACGAGCAGTACTTC. Residues: CASSESDYEQYF.

The rearrangement links TRBV9 to TRBJ1-2, with a weak D call TRBD1 (5 bases). V was shortened by 6 bases and J by 2 bases, with 11 bases between the two germline ends. Per germline, CDR1 SGDLS and CDR2 YYNGEE. There are 13 residues in the CDR3. CDR3 loop: CASMGRGNYGYTF. CDR3 sequence (DNA): TGTGCCAGCATGGGCCGGGGGAACTATGGCTACACCTTC.

In DNA form, the CDR3 reads TGTGCCAGCGGCATTAGGTGGACTGAAGCTTTCTTT. Encoded protein: CASGIRWTEAFF. The gene calls are TRBV28 and TRBJ1-1; D call uncertain. CDR3 length: 12 residues. Germline V gene data show CDR1 as MDHEN and CDR2 as SYDVKM. V lost 8 bases and J lost 5, with 12 bases in between.

This clone was recorded a few times. The V and J genes are TRBV5-1 and TRBJ2-5, with TRBD2 as a possible D gene (6 bases). This CDR3 comprises 14 residues. The ends were cut back, 4 bases at V and 3 bases at J, with 13 bases in the middle. Germline CDR1 reads SGHRS; CDR2 reads YFSETQ. CDR3: CASSPGLIKETQYF. DNA for the CDR3: TGCGCCAGCAGCCCGGGACTTATAAAAGAGACCCAGTACTTC.

This clone was found a few times. The rearrangement links TRBV19 to TRBJ1-5, with D perhaps matching TRBD1 (6 bases). CDR3 length: 14 amino acids. Looked up from germline, CDR1 is LNHDA and CDR2 is SQIVND (reference sequence). V was clipped by 8 bases and J by 7 bases, with 18 bases between them. The CDR3 coding sequence is TGTGCCAGTCGACAGACAGGAGCTTTACAGCCCCAGCATTTT. This sequence encodes CASRQTGALQPQHF.

The V and J genes are TRBV10-2 and TRBJ2-1; TRBD2 matches at 15 bases. This CDR3 is 16 amino acids long. CDR1 is WSHSY and CDR2 is SAAADI in the germline V gene. Trimming took 6 bases from V and 5 from J; bases not matched to a gene: 5. CDR3 protein: CASRGLAGGKDNEQFF. The CDR3 DNA sequence: TGCGCCAGCAGGGGACTAGCGGGAGGTAAGGACAATGAGCAGTTCTTC.

This chain uses TRBV28 with TRBJ2-2; D is possibly TRBD2 (5 bases). In germline, CDR1 is MDHEN, CDR2 SYDVKM. The germline V and J ends were trimmed by 2 bases and 6 bases, with 13 bases remaining between them. This CDR3 has 15 residues. As DNA, the CDR3 is TGTGCCAGCAGTTTAGAGGAGGTGGCGCCCGGGGAGCTGTTTTTT. Translation gives CASSLEEVAPGELFF.

The chain has TRBV4-3 and TRBJ1-5; possible D gene TRBD1, 5 bases. Germline CDR1 LGHNA, CDR2 YSLEER. This CDR3 contains 16 residues. Deletions cut 0 bases from V and 4 bases from J, with 13 bases between. The CDR3 region has the DNA TGCGCCAGCAGCCAAGAGCTTCGAAGGGGTAATCAGCCCCAGCATTTT. The encoded protein is CASSQELRRGNQPQHF.

The CDR3 DNA reads TGTGCCAGCAGCCGACTAGCGGGGGGCCGCACAGATACGCAGTATTTT. Translating it yields CASSRLAGGRTDTQYF. V usage is TRBV2 and J usage is TRBJ2-3; 13 bases are shared with TRBD2. V shed 6 bases, J shed 1 base, and the junction held 4 bases outside the gene matches. From germline, CDR1 is SNHLY and CDR2 FYNNEI. The CDR3 extends over 16 amino acids.

This chain joins TRBV7-8 and TRBJ1-5; D call uncertain. Germline CDR1 and CDR2: SGHVS and FQNEAQ. The CDR3 runs to 15 residues. V was shortened by 1 base and J by 9 bases, with 16 bases between the two germline ends. The CDR3 DNA sequence: TGTGCCAGCAGCTTAGTCCTAACTGTCAATGGGCCCCAGCATTTT. Its translation: CASSLVLTVNGPQHF.

The rearrangement links TRBV14 to TRBJ1-3, with 8 bases that match TRBD1. This CDR3 region has 18 residues. Germline V gene lookup returns CDR1 SGHDN and CDR2 FVKESK. After removal of 1 base from V and 0 bases from J, the junction contained 8 bases not matched to a gene. This CDR3 is CASSQVIRGPSSGNTIYF. CDR3 in DNA: TGTGCCAGCAGCCAAGTTATCAGGGGGCCGAGCTCTGGAAACACCATATATTTT.

The count of this clone is one. J is TRBJ2-2 and V is TRBV13, with D perhaps given as TRBD1 or TRBD2 (5 bases each). Germline values: CDR1 PRHDT, CDR2 FYEKMQ (reference sequence). The length of the CDR3 is 18 residues. Trimming removed 5 bases from V and 8 bases from J, with 27 bases in between. CDR3 sequence: CASSPPVGEPAVIGELFF. In nucleotides, the CDR3 is TGTGCCAGCAGCCCGCCCGTGGGGGAGCCTGCGGTCATAGGGGAGCTGTTTTTT. The variable domain in full, with the rest retrieved from reference TRBV13 and TRBJ2-2, is AAGVIQSPRHLIKEKRETATLKCYPIPRHDTVYWYQQGPGQDPQFLISFYEKMQSDKGSIPDRFSAQQFSDYHSELNMSSLELGDSALYFCASSPPVGEPAVIGELFFGEGSRLTVL.

The genes are TRBV28 and TRBJ2-5, with 8 bases identical to TRBD2. V shed 3 bases and J 4 bases; nucleotides not matched to a gene: 10. Per germline, CDR1 MDHEN and CDR2 SYDVKM. The CDR3 has 16 residues. CDR3 DNA: TGTGCCAGCAGTTTTAAAGAAGCGGGAGTATCAGAGACCCAGTACTTC. Amino acid sequence: CASSFKEAGVSETQYF.

The J gene is TRBJ2-5, the V gene TRBV5-1; 7 bases map to TRBD1. The CDR3 has 13 amino acids. Unmatched junction bases numbered 8, after V lost 3 bases and J lost 9 bases. Germline V gene lookup returns CDR1 SGHRS and CDR2 YFSETQ. The DNA for the CDR3 is TGCGCCAGCAGCTGGGAAGGGGGCGTATCCCAGTACTTC. It is translated as CASSWEGGVSQYF.

This clone occurred once. The chain is built from TRBV18 and TRBJ2-7; no clear D. V gave up 0 bases and J gave up 7 bases, with 7 bases separating them. Germline V gene sequence: CDR1 KGHSH, CDR2 LQKENI. This CDR3 contains 12 residues. The CDR3 region is CASSPPKGEQYV. The CDR3 DNA reads as TGTGCCAGCTCACCACCGAAGGGTGAGCAGTACGTC.

This chain uses TRBV2 with TRBJ2-7, with 11 nucleotides matching TRBD2. Germline V gene lookup returns CDR1 SNHLY and CDR2 FYNNEI. V lost 6 bases to trimming and J lost 2 bases; unmatched junction nucleotides: 6. This CDR3 is 15 amino acids long. The DNA for the CDR3 is TGTGCCAGCAGGGGGGGACTAGCGGAAACCTACGAGCAGTACTTC. This gives the protein CASRGGLAETYEQYF.

The rearrangement uses TRBV10-3 and TRBJ2-2; D possibly matches TRBD1 or TRBD2 (7 bases each). The germline V and J ends were trimmed by 10 bases and 1 base, with 10 bases remaining between them. The CDR3 runs to 13 residues. Looked up from germline, CDR1 is ENHRY and CDR2 is SYGVKD. CDR3 in amino acids: CASRGGNTGELFF. CDR3 DNA sequence: TGTGCCAGCAGGGGGGGGAACACCGGGGAGCTGTTTTTT.

V usage is TRBV11-3 and J usage is TRBJ2-1; TRBD2 matches at 7 bases. This CDR3 has 16 residues. Germline V gene sequence: CDR1 SGHNT, CDR2 YENEEA. V trimming: 3 bases; J trimming: 5 bases; junction bases outside the gene matches: 10. The CDR3 loop is CASSLDGGRRDNEQFF. CDR3 nucleotide sequence: TGTGCCAGCAGCTTGGACGGGGGGAGGAGGGACAATGAGCAGTTCTTC.

V is TRBV7-2 and J is TRBJ2-1, with D possibly TRBD1 on 6 matching bases. The CDR3 length is 16 residues. CDR1 and CDR2 (germline): SGHTA, FQGNSA. V lost 3 bases and J 5 bases, leaving 17 bases between the germline ends. In DNA form, the CDR3 reads TGTGCCAGCAGCTTGAGTATAGAGGGGGTCGACAATGAGCAGTTCTTC. Protein sequence: CASSLSIEGVDNEQFF.

The J gene is TRBJ1-5, the V gene TRBV7-2; TRBD1 agrees at 7 bases. The J segment lost 0 bases and the V segment lost 2 bases, leaving 4 bases of the junction unmatched. This CDR3 is built from 16 residues. Per the germline V gene, CDR1 is SGHTA and CDR2 is FQGNSA. CDR3 bases: TGTGCCAGCAGCTTACTGGGACAGTATAGCAATCAGCCCCAGCATTTT. It specifies CASSLLGQYSNQPQHF.

The V gene is TRBV6-5, the J gene TRBJ2-3; D is unresolved. V was cut by 9 bases and J by 1 base, with 5 bases left in between. This CDR3 spans 11 amino acids. CDR1 and CDR2 from the germline V gene are MNHEY and SVGAGI. This chain's CDR3 is CARKGTDTQYF. CDR3 nucleotide sequence: TGTGCCAGGAAGGGCACAGATACGCAGTATTTT.

The genes are TRBV11-2 and TRBJ1-1, with TRBD1 as a possible D gene (5 bases). Trimming pared 8 bases from V and 7 bases from J, leaving 14 bases between. CDR1 SGHAT and CDR2 FQNNGV come from the germline V gene. This CDR3 contains 12 residues. This CDR3 reads CASGLPGGEAFF. As DNA, the CDR3 is TGTGCCAGCGGCCTTCCCGGGGGTGAAGCTTTCTTT.

The genes are TRBV5-1 and TRBJ2-5; no reliable D call. This CDR3 region has 11 residues. Germline V gene lookup returns CDR1 SGHRS and CDR2 YFSETQ. The germline V and J ends were trimmed by 2 bases and 5 bases, with 4 bases remaining between them. CDR3 amino acids: CASSFGETQYF. The DNA for the CDR3 is TGCGCCAGCAGCTTTGGGGAGACCCAGTACTTC.

The chain links TRBV28 to TRBJ1-6; D unresolved. From germline, CDR1 is MDHEN and CDR2 SYDVKM. The CDR3 has 13 residues. With 3 bases removed from V and 10 bases from J, the gap between germline ends came to 10 bases. The CDR3 sequence: CASSFPVRSPLHF. The CDR3 region has the DNA TGTGCCAGCAGTTTTCCTGTGCGGTCACCCCTCCACTTT.

This chain uses TRBV19 with TRBJ2-7, with 10 bases identical to TRBD2. The CDR3 has 17 residues. J lost 0 bases, V lost 5 bases, and 10 bases had no gene match. Looked up from germline, CDR1 is LNHDA and CDR2 is SQIVND (reference sequence). CDR3 loop: CASSERIAGGSSYEQYF. The CDR3 region has the DNA TGTGCCAGTAGTGAAAGGATAGCGGGAGGCAGCTCCTACGAGCAGTACTTC.